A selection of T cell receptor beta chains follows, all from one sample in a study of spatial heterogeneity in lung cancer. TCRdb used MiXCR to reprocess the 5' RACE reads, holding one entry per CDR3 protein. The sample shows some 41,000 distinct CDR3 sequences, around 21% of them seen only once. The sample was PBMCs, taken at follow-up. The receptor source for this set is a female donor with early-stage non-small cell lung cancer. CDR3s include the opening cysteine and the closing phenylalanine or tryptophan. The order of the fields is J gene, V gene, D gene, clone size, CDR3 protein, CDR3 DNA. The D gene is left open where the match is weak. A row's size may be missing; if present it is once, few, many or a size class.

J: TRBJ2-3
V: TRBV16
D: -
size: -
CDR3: CASSPNADTQYF
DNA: TGTGCCAGCAGTCCAAATGCAGATACGCAGTATTTT

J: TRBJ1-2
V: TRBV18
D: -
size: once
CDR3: CASSPMSGDGYTF
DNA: TGTGCCAGCTCACCAATGAGCGGAGATGGCTACACCTTC

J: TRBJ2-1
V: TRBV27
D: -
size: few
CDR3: CASRFINEQFF
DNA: TGTGCCAGCCGCTTTATCAATGAGCAGTTCTTC

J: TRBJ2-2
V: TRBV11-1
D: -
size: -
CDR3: CASYDRTTGELFF
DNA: TGTGCCAGCTATGATAGGACAACCGGGGAGCTGTTTTTT

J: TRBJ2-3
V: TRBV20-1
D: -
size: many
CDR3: CSATMSPVTDTQYF
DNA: TGCAGTGCTACCATGTCTCCCGTCACAGATACGCAGTATTTT

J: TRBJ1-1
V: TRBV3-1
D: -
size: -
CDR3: CASGRINTEAFF
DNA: TGTGCCAGTGGACGGATCAACACTGAAGCTTTCTTT

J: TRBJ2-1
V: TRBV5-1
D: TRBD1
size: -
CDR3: CASRPWGDRANNEQFF
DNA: TGCGCCAGCAGACCTTGGGGGGACAGGGCTAACAATGAGCAGTTCTTC

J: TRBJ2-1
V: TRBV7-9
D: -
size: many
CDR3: CASSLGGEQFF
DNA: TGTGCCAGCAGCTTAGGAGGTGAGCAGTTCTTC

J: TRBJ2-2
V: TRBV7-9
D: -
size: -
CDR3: CASSLKTDLTGELFF
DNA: TGTGCCAGCAGCTTAAAGACAGACCTCACCGGGGAGCTGTTTTTT

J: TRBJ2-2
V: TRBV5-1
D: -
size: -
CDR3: CASSGGSTGELFF
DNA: TGCGCCAGCAGCGGGGGGTCAACCGGGGAGCTGTTTTTT

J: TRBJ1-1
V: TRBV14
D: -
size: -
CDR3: CASSQSGNTEAFF
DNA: TGTGCCAGCAGCCAAAGTGGGAACACTGAAGCTTTCTTT

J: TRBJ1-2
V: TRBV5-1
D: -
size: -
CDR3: CASSLEGSQVGYTF
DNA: TGCGCCAGCAGCTTAGAAGGTTCCCAGGTCGGCTACACCTTC

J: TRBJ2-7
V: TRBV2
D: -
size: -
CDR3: CASNLGGPYEQYF
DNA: TGTGCCAGCAACCTAGGGGGTCCTTACGAGCAGTACTTC

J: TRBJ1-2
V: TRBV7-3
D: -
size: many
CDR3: CASSLNGGTAGYGYTF
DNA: TGTGCCAGCAGCTTAAACGGTGGCACAGCCGGCTATGGCTACACCTTC

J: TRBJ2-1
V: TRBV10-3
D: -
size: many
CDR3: CAIRQDYNEQFF
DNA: TGTGCCATCAGACAGGATTACAATGAGCAGTTCTTC

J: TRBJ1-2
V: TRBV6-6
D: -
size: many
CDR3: CASSYRGDGYTF
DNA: TGTGCCAGCAGTTACAGGGGGGATGGCTACACCTTC

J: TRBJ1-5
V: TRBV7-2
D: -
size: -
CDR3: CASSSTGGNQPQHF
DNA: TGTGCCAGCAGCTCCACCGGCGGCAATCAGCCCCAGCATTTT

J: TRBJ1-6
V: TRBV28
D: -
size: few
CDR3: CAGQMGNSPLHF
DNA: TGTGCAGGACAGATGGGGAATTCACCCCTCCACTTT

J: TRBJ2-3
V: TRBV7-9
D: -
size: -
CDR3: CASSSKGLPLTDTQYF
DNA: TGTGCCAGCAGCTCTAAAGGGCTACCTCTCACAGATACGCAGTATTTT

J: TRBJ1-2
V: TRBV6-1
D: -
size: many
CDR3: CASSEEWRYGYTF
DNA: TGTGCCAGCAGTGAAGAGTGGAGGTATGGCTACACCTTC

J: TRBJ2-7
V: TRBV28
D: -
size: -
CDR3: CASSFSGTRGSYEQYF
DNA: TGTGCCAGCAGTTTCTCCGGGACCCGCGGTTCCTACGAGCAGTACTTC

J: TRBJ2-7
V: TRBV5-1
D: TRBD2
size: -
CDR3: CASSLNGRGEQYF
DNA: TGCGCCAGCAGCTTGAACGGGAGGGGTGAGCAGTACTTC

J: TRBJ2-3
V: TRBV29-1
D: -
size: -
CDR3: CSVGVTVDTQYF
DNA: TGCAGCGTTGGGGTGACTGTAGATACGCAGTATTTT

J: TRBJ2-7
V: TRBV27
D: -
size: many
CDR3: CASSLAPEAIYEQYF
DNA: TGTGCCAGCAGTTTAGCCCCCGAAGCTATCTACGAGCAGTACTTC

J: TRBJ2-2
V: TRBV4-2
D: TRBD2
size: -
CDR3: CASSQGDGWEGPGELFF
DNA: TGTGCCAGCAGCCAAGGAGATGGGTGGGAGGGCCCCGGGGAGCTGTTTTTT

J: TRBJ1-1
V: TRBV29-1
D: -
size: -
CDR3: CSITGEVTEAFF
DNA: TGCAGCATTACCGGGGAGGTCACTGAAGCTTTCTTT

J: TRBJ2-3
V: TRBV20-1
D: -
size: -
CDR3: CSASQSADTQYF
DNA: TGCAGTGCTAGTCAATCTGCCGATACGCAGTATTTT

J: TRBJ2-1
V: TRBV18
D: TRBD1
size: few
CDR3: CASSPRDRVLVQFF
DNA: TGTGCCAGCTCACCCCGGGACAGGGTACTGGTGCAGTTCTTC

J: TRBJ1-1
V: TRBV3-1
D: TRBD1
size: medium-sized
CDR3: CASSQVGQDAFF
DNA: TGTGCCAGCAGCCAGGTGGGACAGGATGCTTTCTTT

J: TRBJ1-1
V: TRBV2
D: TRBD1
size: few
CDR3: CASSLDREQAFF
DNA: TGTGCCAGCAGCCTCGACAGGGAACAAGCTTTCTTT

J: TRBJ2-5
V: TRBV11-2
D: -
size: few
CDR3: CASSPGDTYQETQYF
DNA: TGTGCCAGCAGCCCAGGGGACACGTACCAAGAGACCCAGTACTTC

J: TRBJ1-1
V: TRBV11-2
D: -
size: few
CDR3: CASRYSPRNLAAFF
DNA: TGTGCCAGCCGGTACTCCCCTCGAAACCTTGCAGCTTTCTTT

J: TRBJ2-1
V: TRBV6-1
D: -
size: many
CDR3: CASSRSGPNNEQFF
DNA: TGTGCCAGCAGCCGCAGCGGGCCCAACAATGAGCAGTTCTTC

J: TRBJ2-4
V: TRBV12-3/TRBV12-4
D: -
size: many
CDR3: CASRGSGAKNIQYF
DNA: TGTGCCAGCAGAGGAAGCGGAGCCAAAAACATTCAGTACTTC

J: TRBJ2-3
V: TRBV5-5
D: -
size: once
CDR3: CASSKVAVGAQGRDTQYF
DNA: TGTGCCAGCAGCAAGGTGGCCGTGGGGGCCCAAGGGCGGGATACGCAGTATTTT

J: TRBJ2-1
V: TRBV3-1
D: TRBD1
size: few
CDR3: CASSQDTGGLYNEQFF
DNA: TGTGCCAGCAGCCAAGATACAGGGGGGCTATACAATGAGCAGTTCTTC

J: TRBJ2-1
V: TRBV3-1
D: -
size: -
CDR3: CASSQNTLGGSEQFF
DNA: TGTGCCAGCAGCCAAAACACCCTGGGTGGAAGTGAGCAGTTCTTC

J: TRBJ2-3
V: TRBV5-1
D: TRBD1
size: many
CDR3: CASSLEGASTDTQYF
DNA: TGCGCCAGCAGCTTGGAGGGGGCGAGCACAGATACGCAGTATTTT

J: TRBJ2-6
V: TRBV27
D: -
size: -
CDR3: CASSLTGFSGANVLTF
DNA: TGTGCCAGCAGTTTGACAGGTTTCTCTGGGGCCAACGTCCTGACTTTC

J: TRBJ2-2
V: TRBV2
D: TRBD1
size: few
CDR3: CASRTGTGVGELFF
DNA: TGTGCCAGCAGGACCGGGACAGGGGTCGGGGAGCTGTTTTTT

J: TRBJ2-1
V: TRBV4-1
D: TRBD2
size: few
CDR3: CASTQSGAGATYNEQFF
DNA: TGCGCCAGCACCCAATCAGGAGCGGGGGCGACCTACAATGAGCAGTTCTTC

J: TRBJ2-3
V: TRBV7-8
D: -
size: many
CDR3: CASKPFTDTQYF
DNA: TGTGCCAGCAAACCCTTCACAGATACGCAGTATTTT